Following are 14 T cell receptor beta chains from one sample sequenced in a study of blood T cell repertoires in COVID-19 (TCRdb year 2020). Receptor amplification or capture employed the immunoSEQ multiplex PCR assay. Held by TCRdb, this immuneACCESS table contains in-frame sequences only and omits some clones. Under half of the omission traces to an unresolved V gene where checked; the cause of the rest is unknown. For this sample there are tens of thousands of clones; 85% appear just once. Jointly, the top ten make up about 12% of the sample. The sample comprised peripheral blood. The receptors shown here come from a human donor in a cohort sampled during active COVID-19.

The genes are TRBV15 and TRBJ2-5; no firm D call. With 0 bases removed from V and 7 bases from J, the gap between germline ends came to 9 bases. This CDR3 is 13 amino acids long. Germline V lookup: CDR1 LNHNV, CDR2 YYDKDF (reference sequence). In DNA form, the CDR3 reads TGTGCCACCAGCAGAGATCGACTCGCGACCCAGTACTTC. It specifies CATSRDRLATQYF.

CDR3 coding DNA: TGTGCCAGCAGTTTCGGGGTCCAAGAGACCCAGTACTTC. Amino acid sequence: CASSFGVQETQYF. The V call is TRBV12-3 or TRBV12-4, the J call TRBJ2-5; D may be TRBD2 (5 bases). The V and J ends lost 3 bases and 1 base respectively, with 6 bases between them. The CDR3 is 13 residues long.

The chain couples TRBV6-6 to TRBJ2-5, with a weak D call TRBD1 (6 bases). The V and J ends lost 6 bases and 1 base respectively, with 24 bases between them. Looked up from germline, CDR1 is MNHNY and CDR2 is SVGAGI (reference sequence). The CDR3 length is 18 residues. CDR3 residues: CASSRSGTPLSTQETQYF. The CDR3 DNA is TGTGCCAGCAGCCGATCCGGGACACCTTTATCTACCCAAGAGACCCAGTACTTC.

CDR3 protein: CASSDPGTGGEKLFF. The CDR3 coding sequence is TGTGCCAGTAGTGACCCCGGGACAGGGGGGGAAAAACTGTTTTTT. The J gene is TRBJ1-4, the V gene TRBV19; 11 bases fit TRBD1. Germline lookup yields CDR1 LNHDA and CDR2 SQIVND (reference sequence). The CDR3 sequence is 15 residues long. With V trimmed by 5 bases and J by 8 bases, 7 bases remained unmatched.

This chain joins TRBV6-5 and TRBJ2-2; 8 nucleotides agree with TRBD1. From germline, CDR1 is MNHEY and CDR2 SVGAGI. CDR3 length equals 15 residues. V was pared by 5 bases and J by 3 bases, with 5 bases of the junction left unmatched. The chain's CDR3 is CASSTRTGYTGELFF. CDR3 in DNA: TGTGCCAGCAGTACCCGGACAGGGTACACCGGGGAGCTGTTTTTT.

The V gene is TRBV18, the J gene TRBJ2-2; 9 bases agree with TRBD2. Looked up from germline, CDR1 is KGHSH and CDR2 is LQKENI. The CDR3 extends over 16 amino acids. J lost 4 bases, V lost 4 bases, and 7 bases had no gene match. The CDR3 DNA reads as TGTGCCAGCTCACATGGGACTAGCCGATCCACCGGGGAGCTGTTTTTT. The encoded protein is CASSHGTSRSTGELFF.

The gene calls are TRBV27 and TRBJ1-5, with TRBD1 as a possible D gene (6 bases). The CDR3 sequence is 18 residues long. V was cut by 2 bases and J by 3 bases, with 20 bases left in between. Germline-derived CDR1 and CDR2 are MNHEY and SMNVEV (reference sequence). CDR3 nucleotides: TGTGCCAGCAGTTTAAGGTTCCGGCCAGGGGACCTCAATCAGCCCCAGCATTTT. This sequence encodes CASSLRFRPGDLNQPQHF.

The J gene is TRBJ2-5, the V gene TRBV7-2; no clear D. The CDR3 length is 15 residues. Germline values: CDR1 SGHTA, CDR2 FQGNSA. V was pared by 4 bases and J by 2 bases, with 14 bases between. The CDR3 DNA reads TGTGCCAGCAGCTCCTTCGCGACTGTTCAAGAGACCCAGTACTTC. Residues: CASSSFATVQETQYF.

This rearrangement joins TRBV18 to TRBJ2-2; D uncertain. The CDR3 is made up of 13 amino acids. Germline CDR1 and CDR2: KGHSH and LQKENI. V was clipped by 6 bases and J by 1 base, with 6 bases between them. The CDR3 loop is CASSLQNTGELFF. Here the CDR3 DNA reads TGTGCCAGCTCCTTACAGAACACCGGGGAGCTGTTTTTT.

J is TRBJ2-7 and V is TRBV7-2; the match to TRBD2 covers 7 bases. Germline V lookup: CDR1 SGHTA, CDR2 FQGNSA. The CDR3 is made up of 15 amino acids. V lost 2 bases, J lost 2 bases, and 6 bases stayed unmatched. CDR3 nucleotide sequence: TGTGCCAGCAGCTTAAATTCCGCGGGAGCCTACGAGCAGTACTTC. Its translation: CASSLNSAGAYEQYF.

The rearrangement links TRBV18 to TRBJ2-3, with 10 bases identical to TRBD1. Germline lookup yields CDR1 KGHSH and CDR2 LQKENI. The CDR3 consists of 15 residues. Trimming cost V 5 bases and J 3 bases; bases outside gene matches: 5. As DNA, the CDR3 is TGTGCCAGCTCATCGGGACAGGGGAGGACAGATACGCAGTATTTT. Translated: CASSSGQGRTDTQYF.

J is TRBJ2-1 and V is TRBV4-1, with 9 bases fitting TRBD1. CDR1 and CDR2 from the germline V gene are MGHRA and YSYEKL. The length of the CDR3 is 16 residues. V lost 0 bases to trimming and J lost 4 bases; unmatched junction nucleotides: 4. The CDR3 here is CASSQEPGQGYNEQFF. Written as DNA, the CDR3 is TGCGCCAGCAGCCAAGAACCGGGACAGGGATACAATGAGCAGTTCTTC.

The V and J genes are TRBV7-2 and TRBJ2-7, with a possible D match to TRBD1 (5 bases). Trimming removed 4 bases at V and 7 bases at J, with 17 bases between. The CDR3 length is 14 residues. Germline-derived CDR1 and CDR2 are SGHTA and FQGNSA. The CDR3 sequence: CASSWGGAPWEQYF. CDR3 coding DNA: TGTGCCAGCAGCTGGGGTGGGGCCCCTTGGGAGCAGTACTTC.

The chain is built from TRBV3-1 (or the pseudogene TRBV3-2) and TRBJ2-5; D is perhaps TRBD2 (7 bases). Per germline, CDR1 LGHDT and CDR2 YNNKEL (reference sequence). The CDR3 has 15 amino acids. Trimming left V 4 bases short and J 2 bases short, with 14 bases between. This CDR3 reads CASSPPGRGQETQYF. The CDR3 DNA is TGTGCCAGCAGCCCCCCGGGGAGGGGGCAAGAGACCCAGTACTTC.